Below, 28 T cell receptor beta chains from the same sample are listed, as sequenced in a study of human T cells and chemical hapten exposure. TCRdb re-analysed the RACE reads in MiXCR, keeping a single row per CDR3 protein. The table has under 85,000 distinct CDR3 sequences, approximately 10% seen once. Time point described: patch test 2, 6 weeks after DPC sensitization. The treatment here: therapeutic diphenylcyclopropenone sensitization with weekly scalp DPC. This material consisted of whole blood, taken in connection with sensitization to the hapten diphenylcyclopropenone (DPC). These receptors originate from a woman in her fifties or sixties with alopecia areata. Some clones in this sample may be carry-over from other donors' samples.

In the case of this clonotype: Being one base from a much bigger clone, this may be a read error. The chain couples TRBV20-1 to TRBJ2-2; TRBD2 might be the D (6 bases). The CDR3 sequence is 16 residues long. Per germline, CDR1 DFQATT and CDR2 SNEGSKA (reference sequence). CDR3 bases: TGCAGTGCTAGATACCCCCTAGCGAGGAACACCGGGAAGCTGTTTTTT. This codes for CSARYPLARNTGKLFF.

The chain recombines TRBV28 with TRBJ1-5; D is ambiguous. There are 12 residues in the CDR3. The germline CDR1 and CDR2 sequences are MDHEN and SYDVKM. Between the trimmed V and J ends, which lost 4 bases and 7 bases, there was a span of 8 bases. CDR3 loop: CASSSIVQPQHF. CDR3 sequence (DNA): TGTGCCAGCAGTTCGATCGTACAGCCCCAGCATTTT. The variable domain in full, with the rest retrieved from reference TRBV28 and TRBJ1-5, is DVKVTQSSRYLVKRTGEKVFLECVQDMDHENMFWYRQDPGLGLRLIYFSYDVKMKEKGDIPEGYSVSREKKERFSLILESASTNQTSMYLCASSSIVQPQHFGDGTRLSIL.

This clonotype has at least ten counts. This rearrangement joins TRBV29-1 to TRBJ1-1; D is undetermined. The CDR3 length is 13 residues. Germline CDR1 is SQVTM and CDR2 is ANQGSEA. Trimming pared 2 bases from V and 0 bases from J, leaving 7 bases between. CDR3 DNA sequence: TGCAGCGTTGAAAACGGGGTGAACACTGAAGCTTTCTTT. The encoded protein is CSVENGVNTEAFF.

This sequence joins TRBV29-1 and TRBJ2-3, with TRBD2 identical over 9 bases. The V and J ends lost 4 bases and 3 bases, in that order; junction bases with no gene match: 2. Germline V gene data show CDR1 as SQVTM and CDR2 as ANQGSEA. The CDR3 length is 13 residues. CDR3 bases: TGCAGCGTTGGCGGGAGGGCGACAGATACGCAGTATTTT. As protein: CSVGGRATDTQYF.

This clonotype showed up many times. The V gene is TRBV11-2, the J gene TRBJ1-1; 11 bases are shared with TRBD1. Trimming at V came to 5 bases and at J to 5 bases, leaving 10 bases not matched to a gene. Germline CDR1 SGHAT, CDR2 FQNNGV. The CDR3 spans 16 residues. The DNA for the CDR3 is TGTGCCAGCAGCCGCACCGGGACAGGGGGGAGGACTGAAGCTTTCTTT. This sequence encodes CASSRTGTGGRTEAFF. Variable domain in full (rest from reference TRBV11-2 and TRBJ1-1): EAGVAQSPRYKIIEKRQSVAFWCNPISGHATLYWYQQILGQGPKLLIQFQNNGVVDDSQLPKDRFSAERLKGVDSTLKIQPAKLEDSAVYLCASSRTGTGGRTEAFFGQGTRLTVV.

This chain uses TRBV11-1 with TRBJ2-7; D is unresolved. The CDR3 loop spans 14 amino acids. CDR1 is SGHAT, CDR2 FQDESV, per germline (reference sequence). The germline V and J ends were trimmed by 5 bases and 0 bases, with 11 bases remaining between them. CDR3 sequence reads: CASSITDLSYEQYF. DNA of the CDR3: TGTGCCAGCAGCATCACCGATCTCTCCTACGAGCAGTACTTC.

This clonotype appeared many times. This rearrangement joins TRBV7-9 to TRBJ2-2, with D uncertain. The CDR3 has 13 residues. With 0 bases removed from V and 4 bases from J, the gap between germline ends came to 3 bases. The V gene's germline CDR1 is SEHNR and CDR2 FQNEAQ (reference sequence). This CDR3 reads CASSLAATGELFF. The CDR3 DNA sequence: TGTGCCAGCAGCTTAGCAGCCACCGGGGAGCTGTTTTTT.

The V gene is TRBV7-2, the J gene TRBJ2-1; 9 nucleotides match TRBD2. This CDR3 has 16 residues. Germline CDR1 and CDR2: SGHTA and FQGNSA. V lost 3 bases and J lost 5; bases outside the gene matches: 8. The CDR3 nucleotides are TGTGCCAGCAGCTTCCAAGCGGGAGGCACCCACAATGAGCAGTTCTTC. It codes for CASSFQAGGTHNEQFF.

Ten or more counts support this clonotype. The chain links TRBV7-8 to TRBJ2-5; weak D call: TRBD1 (6 bases). Trimming removed 2 bases from V and 5 bases from J, with 12 bases in between. The CDR3 has 14 residues. Germline-derived CDR1 and CDR2 are SGHVS and FQNEAQ. The CDR3 reads CASSLSRQGETQYF. Written as DNA, the CDR3 is TGTGCCAGCAGCTTATCACGCCAGGGGGAGACCCAGTACTTC.

This clonotype was detected many times. This chain joins TRBV12-3 or TRBV12-4 and TRBJ2-3; 9 bases are shared with TRBD2. The junction had 9 bases not matched to a gene; V was cut back by 6 bases and J by 5 bases. The CDR3 length is 15 residues. In DNA, the CDR3 is TGTGCCAGCAGGCCCCTCATAGCGGGGGAAGATACGCAGTATTTT. It translates to CASRPLIAGEDTQYF.

This clonotype showed up many times. The V and J genes are TRBV30 and TRBJ2-1; 10 bases align to TRBD2. V was pared by 0 bases and J by 0 bases, with 5 bases of the junction left unmatched. CDR1 is GTSNPN, CDR2 SVGIG, per germline (reference sequence). The CDR3 contains 17 residues. Here the CDR3 reads CAWSVTPSGSSYNEQFF. The CDR3 coding sequence is TGTGCCTGGAGTGTAACCCCTAGCGGGAGCTCCTACAATGAGCAGTTCTTC. The entire variable domain, with the rest obtained from reference TRBV30 and TRBJ2-1, is as follows: SQTIHQWPATLVQPVGSPLSLECTVEGTSNPNLYWYRQAAGRGLQLLFYSVGIGQISSEVPQNLSASRPQDRQFILSSKKLLLSDSGFYLCAWSVTPSGSSYNEQFFGPGTRLTVL.

The J gene is TRBJ1-1, the V gene TRBV18, with a tentative D call TRBD1 (5 bases). CDR3 length: 16 residues. V was pared by 2 bases and J by 7 bases, with 20 bases between. Germline CDR1 and CDR2: KGHSH and LQKENI. The CDR3 DNA follows: TGTGCCAGCTCACCAGTGGGCAGGGCGAGGTGGGGTGAAGCTTTCTTT. Translated: CASSPVGRARWGEAFF.

This clonotype was seen a handful of times. The chain uses TRBV20-1 and TRBJ2-1; 7 nucleotides align to TRBD2. The ends lost 3 bases at V and 7 bases at J; junction bases unmatched: 6. This CDR3 comprises 13 residues. The germline V gene has CDR1 DFQATT and CDR2 SNEGSKA (reference sequence). The CDR3 sequence: CSARGGSLNEQFF. DNA of the CDR3: TGCAGTGCTAGGGGCGGGAGTTTAAATGAGCAGTTCTTC.

This clonotype was seen at least ten times. The chain is built from TRBV19 and TRBJ1-5; 11 bases map to TRBD1. CDR3 length: 17 residues. After removal of 7 bases from V and 7 bases from J, the junction contained 15 bases not matched to a gene. Looked up from germline, CDR1 is LNHDA and CDR2 is SQIVND (reference sequence). DNA of the CDR3: TGTGCCAGTACCGAGATTACGGACAGGGGGCTGTACCAGCCCCAGCATTTT. It encodes CASTEITDRGLYQPQHF.

Worth noting for this clonotype: A much bigger clone sits one base away, suggesting this may be a read error. The gene calls are TRBV5-1 and TRBJ2-6, with D possibly being TRBD2 (6 bases). V was pared by 5 bases and J by 3 bases, with 12 bases between. Germline assignment: CDR1 SGHRS and CDR2 YFSETQ. The CDR3 runs 15 residues. The CDR3 loop reads CASSLAGCGANVLTF. In nucleotides, the CDR3 is TGCGCCAGCAGTCTGGCGGGGTGTGGGGCCAACGTCCTGACTTTC.

This chain joins TRBV28 and TRBJ1-2; 9 bases line up with TRBD1. There are 14 residues in the CDR3. CDR1 MDHEN and CDR2 SYDVKM come from the germline V gene. The V segment lost 5 bases and the J segment 7 bases; nucleotides outside the gene matches: 8. In DNA form, the CDR3 reads TGTGCCAGCAGTCCACAGGGGGCGCGTCGTGGCTACACCTTC. This translates into CASSPQGARRGYTF.

This clonotype was found a few times. The V call is TRBV18, the J call TRBJ2-1, with 8 nucleotides matching TRBD2. Germline CDR1 KGHSH, CDR2 LQKENI. This CDR3 is built from 15 residues. The V and J ends lost 2 bases and 3 bases, in that order; junction bases with no gene match: 3. CDR3 bases: TGTGCCAGCTCACCAGGGCTAGCGGGCTACAATGAGCAGTTCTTC. Amino acids: CASSPGLAGYNEQFF.

The chain joins TRBV2 to TRBJ1-2, with D possibly being TRBD1 (5 bases). V lost 1 base to trimming and J lost 4 bases, with 13 bases between them. CDR1 is SNHLY and CDR2 is FYNNEI in the germline V gene. The CDR3 covers 15 residues. The CDR3 DNA reads TGTGCCAGCAGTGAAGACACAGGACACGTCTATGGCTACACCTTC. It specifies CASSEDTGHVYGYTF.

This clonotype was detected many times. V usage is TRBV7-9 and J usage is TRBJ2-7; 9 bases map to TRBD1. With 5 bases clipped from V and 1 base from J, the junction kept 3 bases outside the gene matches. Per germline, CDR1 SEHNR and CDR2 FQNEAQ (reference sequence). The CDR3 sequence is 14 residues long. CDR3 residues: CASSKGQGSYEQYF. The DNA for the CDR3 is TGTGCCAGCAGCAAGGGACAGGGTTCCTACGAGCAGTACTTC.

This clonotype was seen many times. The CDR3 reads CASSMVPGKGADTQYF. As DNA, the CDR3 is TGTGCCAGTAGTATGGTCCCAGGGAAGGGGGCAGATACGCAGTATTTT. The genes are TRBV19 and TRBJ2-3; D is perhaps TRBD1 (6 bases). V shed 3 bases and J shed 4 bases, with 17 bases lying between them. Per the germline V gene, CDR1 is LNHDA and CDR2 is SQIVND (reference sequence). The CDR3 has 16 residues.

This clonotype was found many times. The chain combines TRBV30 with TRBJ1-4; TRBD1 aligns across 7 bases. The CDR3 consists of 13 residues. J lost 5 bases, V lost 3 bases, and 3 bases had no gene match. Germline V gives CDR1 GTSNPN, CDR2 SVGIG (reference sequence). The CDR3 sequence: CAWRVRGNEKLFF. The DNA for the CDR3 is TGTGCCTGGAGGGTCAGGGGGAATGAAAAACTGTTTTTT. Full variable domain (remainder filled in from reference TRBV30 and TRBJ1-4): SQTIHQWPATLVQPVGSPLSLECTVEGTSNPNLYWYRQAAGRGLQLLFYSVGIGQISSEVPQNLSASRPQDRQFILSSKKLLLSDSGFYLCAWRVRGNEKLFFGSGTQLSVL.

There are a few counts of this clonotype. The genes are TRBV7-3 and TRBJ2-2; tentative D call: TRBD2 (6 bases). V was pared by 1 base and J by 0 bases, with 9 bases between. This CDR3 contains 16 residues. Germline loops: CDR1 SGHTA, CDR2 FQGTGA. This CDR3 is CASSLSPGANTGELFF. The DNA of the CDR3 is TGTGCCAGCAGCTTAAGTCCGGGAGCGAACACCGGGGAGCTGTTTTTT. Drawing the rest from reference TRBV7-3 and TRBJ2-2, the complete variable domain is GAGVSQTPSNKVTEKGKYVELRCDPISGHTALYWYRQSLGQGPEFLIYFQGTGAADDSGLPNDRFFAVRPEGSVSTLKIQRTERGDSAVYLCASSLSPGANTGELFFGEGSRLTVL.

This clonotype has a handful of counts. The rearrangement uses TRBV5-1 and TRBJ1-1; D call uncertain. Deletions cut 3 bases from V and 1 base from J, with 16 bases between. This CDR3 contains 16 residues. Germline V gene lookup returns CDR1 SGHRS and CDR2 YFSETQ. The CDR3 reads CASSWVGLQSNTEAFF. Written as DNA, the CDR3 is TGCGCCAGCAGCTGGGTCGGTCTCCAGTCGAACACTGAAGCTTTCTTT.

This clonotype was found a few times. The chain employs TRBV27 and TRBJ1-5; D is uncertain. The CDR3 loop spans 15 amino acids. Trimming cost V 6 bases and J 0 bases, with 12 bases left between them. In germline, CDR1 is MNHEY, CDR2 SMNVEV (reference sequence). Written as DNA, the CDR3 is TGTGCCAGCAGGGAGGGATACAATAGCAATCAGCCCCAGCATTTT. This translates into CASREGYNSNQPQHF.

This clonotype was recorded many times. V and J are TRBV3-1 and TRBJ2-5; tentatively, D is TRBD1 (6 bases). V dropped 8 bases and J dropped 5 bases, with 21 bases sitting between them. In germline, CDR1 is LGHDT, CDR2 YNNKEL (reference sequence). The CDR3 sequence is 15 residues long. The DNA of the CDR3 is TGTGCCAGCGGCCCGCCAGGGACATACCGTGAGACCCAGTACTTC. As protein: CASGPPGTYRETQYF.

CDR3 in DNA: TGTGCCAGCGTCGAAGTAGCGGGAGTCTACAATGAGCAGTTCTTC. It is translated as CASVEVAGVYNEQFF. This sequence joins TRBV2 and TRBJ2-1; 9 nucleotides align to TRBD2. CDR3 length equals 15 residues. Germline lookup yields CDR1 SNHLY and CDR2 FYNNEI. V gave up 8 bases and J gave up 3 bases; unmatched junction bases: 8.

This clonotype was counted many times. The chain employs TRBV20-1 and TRBJ1-6; D is ambiguous. Per germline, CDR1 DFQATT and CDR2 SNEGSKA (reference sequence). Between the trimmed V and J ends, which lost 0 bases and 8 bases, there was a span of 5 bases. This CDR3 is 12 amino acids long. The CDR3 here is CSARDGDSPLHF. The DNA of the CDR3 is TGCAGTGCTAGAGATGGAGATTCACCCCTCCACTTT.

This clonotype occurred many times. This rearrangement joins TRBV5-1 to TRBJ1-2; 7 nucleotides match TRBD1. The CDR3 consists of 14 residues. V shed 4 bases, J shed 4 bases, and the junction held 7 bases outside the gene matches. Germline CDR1 is SGHRS and CDR2 is YFSETQ. Here the CDR3 reads CASSATGDGYGYTF. The DNA of the CDR3 is TGCGCCAGCAGCGCAACAGGGGATGGCTATGGCTACACCTTC.